The present TCR beta chain was sequenced within a study of CD8 T cells in ankylosing spondylitis. Study-level results: Ankylosing spondylitis blood seemed to carry a telltale TCR beta motif made of roughly 8 highly homologous variants. The study looked at matched synovial fluid samples from ankylosing spondylitis patients. Disease-linked clones were reported to be significantly enriched there. A number of the motif variants had already been described in reactive arthritis synovial fluid and blood.

This clonotype was detected many times. Its antigen is currently unknown. Using quantitative 5'-RACE with molecular barcodes, the authors made TCR beta libraries. From the 5' RACE reads, TCRdb called clonotypes with MiXCR, one entry per CDR3 protein. The sample consists of hundreds of thousands of distinct CDR3 sequences, 7.5% to 9% of them appearing once. The CDR3 spans 20 residues. With V trimmed by 1 base and J by 1 base, 18 bases remained unmatched. The germline CDR1 and CDR2 sequences are DFQATT and SNEGSKA (reference sequence). The sample was blood, either unsorted or a sorted T cell fraction (not recorded which). V usage is TRBV20-1 and J usage is TRBJ2-1, with 8 positions matching TRBD2. The clonotype was recovered from a male donor with ankylosing spondylitis or in good health (not recorded which). The CDR3 is CSARVPRTSHSANSYNEQFF. The CDR3 region has the DNA TGCAGTGCTAGAGTCCCGAGGACTAGCCATTCAGCCAATTCCTACAATGAGCAGTTCTTC.